This T cell receptor (beta chain) is from a study of post-analysis software for immune sequencing data. Study in general: Relapsing-remitting, secondary progressive and progressive-relapsing courses of multiple sclerosis were included.

Note on this clonotype: Its antigen remains unidentified.

Regarding the study as a whole: Batch-mates among the samples co-clustered strongly by F measure. Significantly lower normalized Chao1 diversity was found in patients with multiple sclerosis relative to controls. Among several TRBV segments more frequent in patients than controls were TRBV5-6, TRBV5-1 and TRBV20-1.

This CDR3 region has 14 residues. V shed 1 base and J shed 2 bases, with 6 bases lying between them. Unique-molecular-identifier-tagged TCR beta cDNA libraries were used. TCRdb fed the PCR reads into MiXCR, producing one record per CDR3 protein. The table records about 260,000 distinct CDR3 sequences, about 38% of them present only once. The chain recombines TRBV12-3 or TRBV12-4 with TRBJ1-3, with a tentative D call TRBD1 (5 bases). Material: blood. The TCR comes from a girl aged 5-17 years with multiple sclerosis. CDR3 sequence: CASSLGGPGNTIYF. The CDR3 DNA reads as TGTGCCAGCAGTTTAGGGGGACCTGGAAACACCATATATTTT.